Presented here are 27 T cell receptor beta chains from one specimen sequenced in a study of blood T cells in healthy people across ages. A second PCR of roughly 7 to 11 cycles used a sample-barcoded 5' primer and a J-beta primer mix. In TCRdb, the 5' RACE reads were re-called with MiXCR into one record per CDR3 protein. The sample has fewer than 900,000 distinct CDR3 sequences; roughly 44% are singletons. Sequences were obtained from blood. Receptors originate from a woman aged 55-69 years in good health.

This clonotype came up a few times. The chain couples TRBV3-1 to TRBJ1-1; no reliable D call. CDR1 is LGHDT and CDR2 is YNNKEL in the germline V gene (reference sequence). V lost 2 bases, J lost 4 bases, and 8 bases lay in between. This CDR3 spans 13 amino acids. CDR3 in DNA: TGTGCCAGCAGCCAAAAGGGAGGCACTGAAGCTTTCTTT. This translates into CASSQKGGTEAFF.

This clonotype was recorded a few times. The DNA of the CDR3 is TGCAGTGCAAGCGACAGGGTCAACACTGAAGCTTTCTTT. It specifies CSASDRVNTEAFF. The chain employs TRBV20-1 and TRBJ1-1; TRBD1 agrees at 7 bases. CDR3 size: 13 residues. Losses at the gene ends were 6 bases for V and 2 bases for J; bases not matched to a gene: 6. Per germline, CDR1 DFQATT and CDR2 SNEGSKA (reference sequence).

The rearrangement links TRBV20-1 to TRBJ2-1; 8 nucleotides line up with TRBD2. V lost 6 bases and J lost 9; bases outside the gene matches: 13. Per germline, CDR1 DFQATT and CDR2 SNEGSKA (reference sequence). This CDR3 has 14 residues. The CDR3 region has the DNA TGCAGTGCAAATCAGGGGACTAGTAGTGGTGAGCAGTTCTTC. This sequence encodes CSANQGTSSGEQFF.

The chain is built from TRBV2 and TRBJ2-7, with 10 nucleotides matching TRBD1. The junction had 5 bases not matched to a gene; V was cut back by 2 bases and J by 4 bases. Germline assignment: CDR1 SNHLY and CDR2 FYNNEI. The CDR3 is 15 amino acids. The CDR3 loop reads CASSESTGQGYEQYF. The CDR3 DNA reads TGTGCCAGCAGTGAAAGCACGGGACAGGGGTACGAGCAGTACTTC.

This rearrangement joins TRBV7-9 to TRBJ2-5, with TRBD1 matching over 7 bases. This CDR3 contains 15 residues. The germline V gene encodes CDR1 SEHNR and CDR2 FQNEAQ (reference sequence). V was pared by 7 bases and J by 4 bases, with 12 bases of the junction left unmatched. Here the CDR3 reads CASTGDSRAPETQYF. CDR3 coding DNA: TGTGCCAGCACCGGGGACAGTAGAGCTCCAGAGACCCAGTACTTC.

This clonotype was observed once. CDR3: CASSQAWGSYNEQYF. CDR3 in DNA: TGTGCCAGCAGCCAAGCCTGGGGTTCCTACAATGAGCAGTACTTC. This rearrangement joins TRBV3-1 to TRBJ2-1; D is unclear. The assigned J gene may be wrong: the sequence end matches TRBJ2-7 better. The CDR3 loop spans 15 amino acids. CDR1 LGHDT and CDR2 YNNKEL come from the germline V gene (reference sequence).

The chain joins TRBV7-2 to TRBJ2-3, with TRBD2 identical over 11 bases. The CDR3 contains 18 residues. Looked up from germline, CDR1 is SGHTA and CDR2 is FQGNSA. V was clipped by 3 bases and J by 4 bases; unmatched bases: 12. CDR3 protein: CASSLGWIAGGRADTQYF. CDR3 nucleotide sequence: TGTGCCAGCAGCTTGGGGTGGATAGCGGGGGGGCGGGCAGATACGCAGTATTTT.

This chain's CDR3 is CASSSDRISYEQYF. The CDR3 coding sequence is TGTGCCAGCAGTTCGGACAGGATCTCCTACGAGCAGTACTTC. The chain is built from TRBV28 and TRBJ2-7; 7 nucleotides align to TRBD1. The junction had 3 bases not matched to a gene; V was cut back by 4 bases and J by 0 bases. The CDR3 loop spans 14 amino acids. Germline CDR1 is MDHEN and CDR2 is SYDVKM.

This clonotype was counted a few times. The chain combines TRBV7-9 with TRBJ1-6, with 9 positions matching TRBD1. Looked up from germline, CDR1 is SEHNR and CDR2 is FQNEAQ (reference sequence). CDR3 length: 15 amino acids. With V trimmed by 2 bases and J by 8 bases, 4 bases remained unmatched. The CDR3 loop reads CASSLRTGADSPLHF. CDR3 sequence (DNA): TGTGCCAGCAGCTTAAGGACAGGGGCAGATTCACCCCTCCACTTT.

This clonotype was found many times. CDR3 sequence (DNA): TGTGCCAGCAGTGGTTGGGCAGGGGGCCAAGAGACCCAGTACTTC. Amino acids: CASSGWAGGQETQYF. The V call is TRBV27, the J call TRBJ2-5, with 7 bases lining up with TRBD1. Germline values: CDR1 MNHEY, CDR2 SMNVEV (reference sequence). The V and J ends lost 5 bases and 1 base, in that order; junction bases with no gene match: 7. The CDR3 spans 15 residues.

This clonotype was counted only a few times. The V gene is TRBV20-1, the J gene TRBJ1-2, with 7 bases that match TRBD1. CDR1 and CDR2 (germline): DFQATT, SNEGSKA (reference sequence). The ends lost 2 bases at V and 2 bases at J; junction bases unmatched: 5. The CDR3 totals 14 residues. In nucleotides, the CDR3 is TGCAGTGCTAGAAGACAGGGTCGGAACTATGGCTACACCTTC. This codes for CSARRQGRNYGYTF.

This clonotype appeared a few times. This chain connects TRBV9 to TRBJ2-1, with 10 bases lining up with TRBD2. This CDR3 has 18 residues. Trimming removed 0 bases from V and 0 bases from J; junction bases left unmatched: 6. Germline CDR1 reads SGDLS; CDR2 reads YYNGEE. The CDR3 DNA is TGTGCCAGCAGCGTAGAGTCTAGCGGGGGCTCCTCCTACAATGAGCAGTTCTTC. It codes for CASSVESSGGSSYNEQFF.

This clonotype was detected a few times. CDR3: CAWSVNYEQYF. The DNA for the CDR3 is TGTGCCTGGAGTGTAAATTACGAGCAGTACTTC. The V call is TRBV30, the J call TRBJ2-7; D is ambiguous. Germline-derived CDR1 and CDR2 are GTSNPN and SVGIG (reference sequence). Trimming cost V 0 bases and J 4 bases, with 4 bases left between them. The CDR3 runs to 11 residues.

The chain is built from TRBV14 and TRBJ2-7, with a possible D match to TRBD2 (5 bases). V was clipped by 3 bases and J by 4 bases, with 13 bases between them. The CDR3 extends over 14 amino acids. Germline values: CDR1 SGHDN, CDR2 FVKESK. The CDR3 protein is CASSHPEDRYEQYF. CDR3 in DNA: TGTGCCAGCAGCCACCCGGAGGATAGGTACGAGCAGTACTTC.

This chain joins TRBV7-2 and TRBJ2-7; D not resolved. Between the trimmed V and J ends, which lost 4 bases and 6 bases, there was a span of 13 bases. Germline V lookup: CDR1 SGHTA, CDR2 FQGNSA. This CDR3 is built from 13 residues. The CDR3 loop reads CASSSNRPGEQYF. The DNA for the CDR3 is TGTGCCAGCAGCTCTAACCGCCCCGGCGAGCAGTACTTC.

The CDR3 DNA sequence: TGCGCCAGCAGTGAAAGTGAAGGTTGGGGCTACACCTTC. It translates to CASSESEGWGYTF. The chain has TRBV10-1 and TRBJ1-2, with D uncertain. Germline CDR1 WNHNN, CDR2 SYGVQD (reference sequence). This CDR3 region has 13 residues. Trimming removed 3 bases at V and 8 bases at J, with 13 bases between.

This clonotype was observed at least ten times. The chain combines TRBV7-2 with TRBJ2-3; TRBD2 aligns across 11 bases. The CDR3 is 16 amino acids. CDR1 SGHTA and CDR2 FQGNSA come from the germline V gene. Losses at the gene ends were 3 bases for V and 5 bases for J; bases not matched to a gene: 7. In DNA, the CDR3 is TGTGCCAGCAGCTTTAGCGGGAGGGCCCTCAGAGATACGCAGTATTTT. Translation: CASSFSGRALRDTQYF.

This clonotype was counted between two and nine times. The V gene is TRBV20-1, the J gene TRBJ2-3; 10 bases are a match to TRBD1. CDR1 DFQATT and CDR2 SNEGSKA come from the germline V gene (reference sequence). This CDR3 is 12 amino acids long. Here the CDR3 DNA reads TGCATTGGGACAGGGGCCCCAGATACGCAGTATTTT. This encodes CIGTGAPDTQYF.

Remarks on this clonotype: The junction departs from germline at one end; a sequencing error may be responsible. This rearrangement joins TRBV10-3 to TRBJ2-1, with D uncertain. Germline V CDR1 and CDR2: ENHRY, SYGVKD. The CDR3 loop spans 13 amino acids. For the CDR3, the DNA is TGTGCCATCACTGAGAGCTCCTACAATGAGCAGTTCTTC. This sequence encodes CAITESSYNEQFF.

The V call is TRBV5-4, the J call TRBJ2-2; possible D gene TRBD1, 5 bases. The CDR3 runs 16 residues. The V end lost 4 bases, the J end lost 5 bases, and 18 bases lay between the germline ends. Germline values: CDR1 SGHNT, CDR2 YYREEE (reference sequence). CDR3: CASSPPQSGKTGELFF. DNA for the CDR3: TGTGCCAGCAGCCCTCCCCAATCAGGGAAAACCGGGGAGCTGTTTTTT.

V gene TRBV6-6 combines with J gene TRBJ2-6; TRBD1 might be the D (6 bases). Germline V gene data show CDR1 as MNHNY and CDR2 as SVGAGI (reference sequence). Trimming left V 5 bases short and J 4 bases short, with 9 bases between. This CDR3 is built from 14 residues. The CDR3 coding sequence is TGTGCCAGCAGTCCGCAGGGGGGGGCCAACGTCCTGACTTTC. Translating gives CASSPQGGANVLTF.

J is TRBJ1-6 and V is TRBV2; 7 nucleotides match TRBD1. With V trimmed by 0 bases and J by 5 bases, 4 bases remained unmatched. Per the germline V gene, CDR1 is SNHLY and CDR2 is FYNNEI. This CDR3 has 16 residues. The CDR3 region has the DNA TGTGCCAGCAGTGAAGCAGGGGGCCTTAATAATTCACCCCTCCACTTT. Its protein product is CASSEAGGLNNSPLHF.

The chain carries TRBV13 and TRBJ2-2; the D gene could be TRBD1 or TRBD2 (5 bases each). CDR1 and CDR2 from the germline V gene are PRHDT and FYEKMQ (reference sequence). V shed 5 bases and J shed 1 base, with 20 bases lying between them. The CDR3 runs 18 residues. The CDR3 nucleotides read TGTGCCAGCAGCCAGGAGAATGAGGGGCCGGGGAACACCGGGGAGCTGTTTTTT. Translating gives CASSQENEGPGNTGELFF.

This chain links TRBV2 with TRBJ1-2; perhaps TRBD1 as D (5 bases). Germline CDR1 SNHLY, CDR2 FYNNEI. V was clipped by 10 bases and J by 4 bases, with 13 bases between them. There are 12 residues in the CDR3. CDR3 DNA sequence: TGTGCCAACAGGAGTAGCGGCTATGGCTACACCTTC. Translating it yields CANRSSGYGYTF.

CDR3 region: CSAQIYRSTSNQPQHF. In nucleotides, the CDR3 is TGCAGTGCTCAGATCTACAGGTCTACTAGCAATCAGCCCCAGCATTTT. This chain joins TRBV20-1 and TRBJ1-5; maybe TRBD1 (5 bases). There are 16 residues in the CDR3. The V end was cut by 5 bases, the J end by 0 bases, with 17 bases between. Germline lookup yields CDR1 DFQATT and CDR2 SNEGSKA (reference sequence).

This clonotype was observed at least ten times. The chain is built from TRBV20-1 and TRBJ2-3; D might be TRBD2 (5 bases). V shed 5 bases and J shed 4 bases, with 22 bases lying between them. The CDR3 loop spans 16 amino acids. Germline-derived CDR1 and CDR2 are DFQATT and SNEGSKA (reference sequence). For the CDR3, the DNA is TGCAGTGCTCGGCCCCTGACGCCGAGGGCCCCAGATACGCAGTATTTT. Its protein is CSARPLTPRAPDTQYF.

The chain recombines TRBV12-3 or TRBV12-4 with TRBJ1-6; TRBD1 matches 9 bases. V lost 0 bases to trimming and J lost 8 bases; unmatched junction nucleotides: 5. The CDR3 has 16 amino acids. As DNA, the CDR3 is TGTGCCAGCAGTTTAGCAGGGACAGGGCAATATTCACCCCTCCACTTT. This translates into CASSLAGTGQYSPLHF.